Sequencing of this T cell receptor (beta chain) was carried out in a study of molecular identifiers for immune sequencing clone quantification. With regard to this clonotype: The junction does not match germline at one end; this may be a read error.

This CDR3 is built from 14 residues. CDR1 and CDR2 (germline): SGHRS, YFSETQ. TCRdb used MiXCR to reprocess the PCR reads, holding one entry per CDR3 protein. The sample lists approximately 90,000 distinct CDR3 sequences; 20% to 30% were seen once. Input material: naive CD8+ T cells from blood, with Jurkat cell RNA spiked in. Subset noted: FACS-sorted CD8+CD4-CCR7+CD45RA+ naive T cells. This chain joins TRBV5-1 and TRBJ2-7; TRBD2 matches at 7 bases. The sequence came from a human donor in good health. Some libraries in this study had Jurkat cell RNA spiked in. Written as DNA, the CDR3 is TGTGCCAGCAGCTTTGGACTAGAAGGGTACGAGCAGTACTTC. Residues: CASSFGLEGYEQYF. The full variable domain, with the rest looked up from reference TRBV5-1 and TRBJ2-7, is KAGVTQTPRYLIKTRGQQVTLSCSPISGHRSVSWYQQTPGQGLQFLFEYFSETQRNKGNFPGRFSGRQFSNSRSEMNVSTLELGDSALYLCASSFGLEGYEQYFGPGTRLTVT.